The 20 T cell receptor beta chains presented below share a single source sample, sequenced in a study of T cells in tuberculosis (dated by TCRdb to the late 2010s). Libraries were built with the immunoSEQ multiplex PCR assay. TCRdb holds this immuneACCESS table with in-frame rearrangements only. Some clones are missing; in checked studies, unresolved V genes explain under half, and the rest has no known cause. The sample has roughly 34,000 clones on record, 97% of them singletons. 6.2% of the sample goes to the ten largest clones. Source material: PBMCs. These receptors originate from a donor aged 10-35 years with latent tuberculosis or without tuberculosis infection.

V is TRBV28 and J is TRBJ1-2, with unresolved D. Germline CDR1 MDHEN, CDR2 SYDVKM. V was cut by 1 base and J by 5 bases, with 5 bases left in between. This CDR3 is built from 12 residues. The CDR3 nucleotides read TGTGCCAGCAGTTTATCGGGGTATGGCTACACCTTC. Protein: CASSLSGYGYTF.

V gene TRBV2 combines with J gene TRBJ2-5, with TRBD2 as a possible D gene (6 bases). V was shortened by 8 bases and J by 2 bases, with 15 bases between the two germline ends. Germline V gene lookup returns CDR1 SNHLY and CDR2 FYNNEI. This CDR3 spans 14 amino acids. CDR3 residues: CASGLSGEQETQYF. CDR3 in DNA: TGTGCCAGCGGGCTTAGCGGTGAGCAAGAGACCCAGTACTTC.

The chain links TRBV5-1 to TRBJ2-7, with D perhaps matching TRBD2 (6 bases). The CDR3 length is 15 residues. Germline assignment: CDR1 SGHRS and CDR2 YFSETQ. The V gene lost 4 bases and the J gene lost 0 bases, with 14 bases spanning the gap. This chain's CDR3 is CASSLGGTVSYEQYF. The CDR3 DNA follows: TGCGCCAGCAGCCTTGGCGGGACCGTCTCCTACGAGCAGTACTTC.

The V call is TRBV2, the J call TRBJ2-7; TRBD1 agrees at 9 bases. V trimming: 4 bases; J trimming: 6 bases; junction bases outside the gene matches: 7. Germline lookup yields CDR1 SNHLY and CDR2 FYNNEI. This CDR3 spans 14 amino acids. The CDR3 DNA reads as TGTGCCAGCAGTGGCGTGACAGGGGGTATCGAGCAGTACTTC. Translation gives CASSGVTGGIEQYF.

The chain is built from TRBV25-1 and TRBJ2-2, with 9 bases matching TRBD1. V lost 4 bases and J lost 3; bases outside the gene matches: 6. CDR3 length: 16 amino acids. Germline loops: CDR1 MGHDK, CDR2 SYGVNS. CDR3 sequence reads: CASSALTGGDTGELFF. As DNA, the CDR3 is TGTGCCAGCAGTGCACTCACAGGGGGCGACACCGGGGAGCTGTTTTTT.

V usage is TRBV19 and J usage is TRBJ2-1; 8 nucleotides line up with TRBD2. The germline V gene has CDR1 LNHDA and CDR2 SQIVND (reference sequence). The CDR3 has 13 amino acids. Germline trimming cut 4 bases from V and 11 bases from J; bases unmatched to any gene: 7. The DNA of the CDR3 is TGTGCCAGTAGTACGGGACTAGTCTTCCAGCAGTTCTTC. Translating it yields CASSTGLVFQQFF.

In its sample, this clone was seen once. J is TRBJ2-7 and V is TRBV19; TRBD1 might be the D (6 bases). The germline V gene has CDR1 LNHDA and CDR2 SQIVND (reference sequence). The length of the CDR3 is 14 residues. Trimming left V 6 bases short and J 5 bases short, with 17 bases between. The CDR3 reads CASSPPGAPNEQYF. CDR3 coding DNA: TGTGCCAGTAGCCCGCCAGGGGCGCCCAACGAGCAGTACTTC.

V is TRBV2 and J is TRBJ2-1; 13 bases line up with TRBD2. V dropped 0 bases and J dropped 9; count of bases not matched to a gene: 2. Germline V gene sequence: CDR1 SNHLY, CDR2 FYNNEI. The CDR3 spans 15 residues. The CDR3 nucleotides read TGTGCCAGCAGTGAAGCAGGACTAGCGGGAGTTGAGCAGTTCTTC. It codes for CASSEAGLAGVEQFF.

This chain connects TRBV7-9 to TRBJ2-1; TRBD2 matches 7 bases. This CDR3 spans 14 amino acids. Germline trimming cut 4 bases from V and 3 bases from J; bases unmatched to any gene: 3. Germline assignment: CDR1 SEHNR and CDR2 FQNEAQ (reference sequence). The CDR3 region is CASSSSGNYNEQFF. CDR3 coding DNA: TGTGCCAGCAGCTCTAGCGGAAACTACAATGAGCAGTTCTTC.

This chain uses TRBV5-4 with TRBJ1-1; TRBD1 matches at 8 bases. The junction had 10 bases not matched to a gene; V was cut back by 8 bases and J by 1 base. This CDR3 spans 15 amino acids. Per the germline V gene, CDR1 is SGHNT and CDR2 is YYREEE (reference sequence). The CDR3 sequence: CASSIPGQANTEAFF. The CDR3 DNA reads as TGTGCCAGTAGCATCCCGGGACAGGCGAACACTGAAGCTTTCTTT.

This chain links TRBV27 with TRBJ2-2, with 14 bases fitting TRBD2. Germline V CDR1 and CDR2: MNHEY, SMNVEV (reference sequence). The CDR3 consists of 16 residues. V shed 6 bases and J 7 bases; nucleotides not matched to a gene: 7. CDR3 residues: CASSWTSGRSNGELFF. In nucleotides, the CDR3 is TGTGCCAGCAGCTGGACTAGCGGGAGGTCGAACGGGGAGCTGTTTTTT.

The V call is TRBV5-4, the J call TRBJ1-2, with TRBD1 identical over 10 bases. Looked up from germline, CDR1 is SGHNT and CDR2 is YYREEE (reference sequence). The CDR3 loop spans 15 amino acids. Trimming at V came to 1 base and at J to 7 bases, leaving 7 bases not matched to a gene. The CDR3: CASSLSPGTGVGYTF. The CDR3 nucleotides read TGTGCCAGCAGCTTGAGTCCCGGGACAGGGGTTGGCTACACCTTC.

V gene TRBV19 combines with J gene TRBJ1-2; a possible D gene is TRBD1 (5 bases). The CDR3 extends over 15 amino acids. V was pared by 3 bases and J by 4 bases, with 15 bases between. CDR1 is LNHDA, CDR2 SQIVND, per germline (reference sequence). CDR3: CASSIPRGGPYGYTF. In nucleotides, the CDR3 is TGTGCCAGTAGTATCCCGCGCGGGGGTCCCTATGGCTACACCTTC.

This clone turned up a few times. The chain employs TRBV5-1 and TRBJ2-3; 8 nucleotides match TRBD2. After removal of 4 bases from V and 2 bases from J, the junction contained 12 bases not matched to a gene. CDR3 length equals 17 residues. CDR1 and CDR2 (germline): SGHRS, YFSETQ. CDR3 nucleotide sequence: TGCGCCAGCAGCCCTCGCGGGAGCGGGGGATTCACAGATACGCAGTATTTT. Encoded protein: CASSPRGSGGFTDTQYF.

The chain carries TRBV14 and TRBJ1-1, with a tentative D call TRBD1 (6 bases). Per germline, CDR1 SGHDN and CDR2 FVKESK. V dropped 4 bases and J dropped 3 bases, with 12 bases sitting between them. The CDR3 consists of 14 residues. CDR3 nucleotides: TGTGCCAGCAGCCTAGAAACAGGGCACACTGAAGCTTTCTTT. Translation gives CASSLETGHTEAFF.

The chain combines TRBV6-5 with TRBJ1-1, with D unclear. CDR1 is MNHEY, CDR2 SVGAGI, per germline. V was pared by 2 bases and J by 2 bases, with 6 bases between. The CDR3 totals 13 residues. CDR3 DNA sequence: TGTGCCAGCAGTTACGGGAGAAACACTGAAGCTTTCTTT. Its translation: CASSYGRNTEAFF.

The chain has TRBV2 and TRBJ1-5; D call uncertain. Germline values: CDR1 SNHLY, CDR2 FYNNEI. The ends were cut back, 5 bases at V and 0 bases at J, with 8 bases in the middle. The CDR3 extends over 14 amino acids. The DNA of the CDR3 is TGTGCCAGCAGTCTCCTTGTTAGCAATCAGCCCCAGCATTTT. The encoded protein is CASSLLVSNQPQHF.

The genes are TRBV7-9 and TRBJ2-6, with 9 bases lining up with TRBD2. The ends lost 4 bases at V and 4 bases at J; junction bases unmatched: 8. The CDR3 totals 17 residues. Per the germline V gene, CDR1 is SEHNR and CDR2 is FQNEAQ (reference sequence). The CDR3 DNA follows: TGTGCCAGCAGCTCATCGGCGGGAGGGTACGGGGCCAACGTCCTGACTTTC. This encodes CASSSSAGGYGANVLTF.

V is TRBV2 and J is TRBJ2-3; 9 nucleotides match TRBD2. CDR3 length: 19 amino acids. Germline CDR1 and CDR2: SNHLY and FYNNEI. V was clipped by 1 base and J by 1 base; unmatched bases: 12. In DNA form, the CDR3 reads TGTGCCAGCAGTGAAGGCCCTGGAGGGGCTAGCGGGGGCACAGATACGCAGTATTTT. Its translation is CASSEGPGGASGGTDTQYF.

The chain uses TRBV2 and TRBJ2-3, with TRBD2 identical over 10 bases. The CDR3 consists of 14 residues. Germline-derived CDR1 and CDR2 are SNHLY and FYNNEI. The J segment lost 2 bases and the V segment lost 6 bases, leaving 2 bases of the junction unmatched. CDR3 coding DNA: TGTGCCAGCAGAGGACTAGCGGTCACAGATACGCAGTATTTT. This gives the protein CASRGLAVTDTQYF.